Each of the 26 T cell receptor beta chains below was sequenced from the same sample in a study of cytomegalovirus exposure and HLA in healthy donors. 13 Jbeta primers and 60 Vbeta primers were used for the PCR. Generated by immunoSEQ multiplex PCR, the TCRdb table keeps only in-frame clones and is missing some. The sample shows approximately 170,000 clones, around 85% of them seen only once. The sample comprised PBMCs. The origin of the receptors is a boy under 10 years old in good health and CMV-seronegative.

DNA for the CDR3: TGTGCCAGTACCCCACCGACAGGGGGCACGAACACCGGGGAGCTGTTTTTT. This encodes CASTPPTGGTNTGELFF. The chain has TRBV19 and TRBJ2-2, with 10 bases matching TRBD1. This CDR3 has 17 amino acids. Per germline, CDR1 LNHDA and CDR2 SQIVND (reference sequence). V lost 7 bases to trimming and J lost 0 bases; unmatched junction nucleotides: 8. Variable domain in full (rest from reference TRBV19 and TRBJ2-2): DGGITQSPKYLFRKEGQNVTLSCEQNLNHDAMYWYRQDPGQGLRLIYYSQIVNDFQKGDIAEGYSVSREKKESFPLTVTSAQKNPTAFYLCASTPPTGGTNTGELFFGEGSRLTVL.

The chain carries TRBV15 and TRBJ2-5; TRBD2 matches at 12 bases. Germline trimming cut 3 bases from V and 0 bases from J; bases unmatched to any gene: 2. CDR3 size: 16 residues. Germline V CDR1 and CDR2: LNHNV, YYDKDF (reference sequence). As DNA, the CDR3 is TGTGCCACCAGCAGGCTAGCGGGGGGGTACCAAGAGACCCAGTACTTC. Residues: CATSRLAGGYQETQYF.

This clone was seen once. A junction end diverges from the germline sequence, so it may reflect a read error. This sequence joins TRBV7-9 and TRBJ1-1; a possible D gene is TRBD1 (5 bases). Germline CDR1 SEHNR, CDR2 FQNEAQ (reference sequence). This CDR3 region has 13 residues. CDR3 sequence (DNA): TGTTCCAGCAGCTTACCGGGGGGAGCTGAAGCTTTCTTT. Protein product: CSSSLPGGAEAFF.

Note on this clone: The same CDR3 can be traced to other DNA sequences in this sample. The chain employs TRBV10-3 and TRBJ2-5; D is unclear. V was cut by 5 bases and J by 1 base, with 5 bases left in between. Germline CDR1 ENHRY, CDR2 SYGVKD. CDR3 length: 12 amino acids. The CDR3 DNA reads TGTGCCATCAGTACTGGCCAAGAGACCCAGTACTTC. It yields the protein CAISTGQETQYF.

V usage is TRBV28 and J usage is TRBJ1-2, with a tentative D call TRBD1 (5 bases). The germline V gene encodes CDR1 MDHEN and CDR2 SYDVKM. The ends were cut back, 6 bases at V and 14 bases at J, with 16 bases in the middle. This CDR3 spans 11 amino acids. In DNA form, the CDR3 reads TGTGCCAGCAGCACAACCAGGGTAGGGACCTTC. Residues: CASSTTRVGTF.

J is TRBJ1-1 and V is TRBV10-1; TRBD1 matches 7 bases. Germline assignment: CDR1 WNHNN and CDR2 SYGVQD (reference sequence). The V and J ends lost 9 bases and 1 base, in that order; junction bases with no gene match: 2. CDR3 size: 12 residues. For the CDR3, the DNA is TGCGCCAGAGGGGGCGCGAACACTGAAGCTTTCTTT. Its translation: CARGGANTEAFF.

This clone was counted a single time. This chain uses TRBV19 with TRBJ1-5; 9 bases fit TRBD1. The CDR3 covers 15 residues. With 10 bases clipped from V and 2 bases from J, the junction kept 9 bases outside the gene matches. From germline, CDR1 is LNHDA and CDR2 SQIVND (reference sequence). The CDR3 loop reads CATNPGTGRNQPQHF. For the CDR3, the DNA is TGTGCCACCAATCCCGGGACAGGGCGCAATCAGCCCCAGCATTTT.

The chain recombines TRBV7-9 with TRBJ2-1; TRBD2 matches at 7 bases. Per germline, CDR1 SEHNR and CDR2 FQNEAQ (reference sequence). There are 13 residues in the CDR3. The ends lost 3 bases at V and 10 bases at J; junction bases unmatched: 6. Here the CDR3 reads CASSLAPGGEQFF. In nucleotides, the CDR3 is TGTGCCAGCAGCTTGGCTCCCGGGGGGGAGCAGTTCTTC.

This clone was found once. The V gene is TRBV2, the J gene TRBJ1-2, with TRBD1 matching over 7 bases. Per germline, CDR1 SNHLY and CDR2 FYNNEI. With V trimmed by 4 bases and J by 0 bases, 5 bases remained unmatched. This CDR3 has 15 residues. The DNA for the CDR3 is TGTGCCAGCAGTGGGACAGGACTTACTAACTATGGCTACACCTTC. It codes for CASSGTGLTNYGYTF.

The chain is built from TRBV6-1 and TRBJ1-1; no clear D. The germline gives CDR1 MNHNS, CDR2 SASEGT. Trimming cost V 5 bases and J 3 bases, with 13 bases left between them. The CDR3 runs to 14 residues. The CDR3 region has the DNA TGTGCCAGCAGTACCCCGGCGGGCGACACTGAAGCTTTCTTT. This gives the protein CASSTPAGDTEAFF.

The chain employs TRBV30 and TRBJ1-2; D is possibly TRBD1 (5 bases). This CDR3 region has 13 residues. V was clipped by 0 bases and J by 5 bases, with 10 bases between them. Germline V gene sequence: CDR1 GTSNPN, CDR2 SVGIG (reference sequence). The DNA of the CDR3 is TGTGCCTGGAGTGTCGGCCAGGGATATGGCTACACCTTC. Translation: CAWSVGQGYGYTF.

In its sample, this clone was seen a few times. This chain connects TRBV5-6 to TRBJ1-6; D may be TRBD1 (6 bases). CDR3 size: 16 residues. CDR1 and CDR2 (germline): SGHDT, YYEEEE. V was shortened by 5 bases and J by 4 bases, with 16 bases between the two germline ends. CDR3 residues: CASSTSTGQYNSPLHF. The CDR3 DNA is TGTGCCAGCAGTACTTCCACAGGACAGTATAATTCACCCCTCCACTTT.

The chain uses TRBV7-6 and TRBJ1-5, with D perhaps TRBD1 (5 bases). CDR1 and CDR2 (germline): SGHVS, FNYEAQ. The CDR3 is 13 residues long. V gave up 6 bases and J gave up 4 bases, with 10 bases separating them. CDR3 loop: CASSSGGNQPQHF. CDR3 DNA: TGTGCCAGCAGTTCGGGGGGTAATCAGCCCCAGCATTTT.

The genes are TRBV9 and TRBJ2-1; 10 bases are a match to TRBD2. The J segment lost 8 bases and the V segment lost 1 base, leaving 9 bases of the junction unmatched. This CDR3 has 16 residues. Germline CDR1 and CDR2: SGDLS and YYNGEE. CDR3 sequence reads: CASSVKVASGSDEQFF. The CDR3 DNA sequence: TGTGCCAGCAGCGTAAAGGTCGCTAGCGGGAGTGATGAGCAGTTCTTC.

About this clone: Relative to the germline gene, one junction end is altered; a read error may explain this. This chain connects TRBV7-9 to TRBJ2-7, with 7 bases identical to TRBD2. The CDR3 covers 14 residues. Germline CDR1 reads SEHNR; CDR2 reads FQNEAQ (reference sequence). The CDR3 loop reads CSSSTGTTVNEQYF. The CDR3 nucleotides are TGTTCCAGCAGTACCGGGACTACCGTGAACGAGCAGTACTTC.

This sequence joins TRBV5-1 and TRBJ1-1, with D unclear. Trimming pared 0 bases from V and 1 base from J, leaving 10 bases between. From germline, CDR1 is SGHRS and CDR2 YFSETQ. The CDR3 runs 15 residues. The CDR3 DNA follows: TGCGCCAGCAGCTTGGAAGGCACTAAGAACACTGAAGCTTTCTTT. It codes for CASSLEGTKNTEAFF.

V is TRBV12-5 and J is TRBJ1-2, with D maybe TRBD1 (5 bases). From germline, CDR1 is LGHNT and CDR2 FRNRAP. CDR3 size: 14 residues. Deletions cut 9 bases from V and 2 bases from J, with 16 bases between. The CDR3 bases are TGTGCTAGGGATAATCAGGGTGCGAACTATGGCTACACCTTC. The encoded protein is CARDNQGANYGYTF. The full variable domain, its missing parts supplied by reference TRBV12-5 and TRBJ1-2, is DARVTQTPRHKVTEMGQEVTMRCQPILGHNTVFWYRQTMMQGLELLAYFRNRAPLDDSGMPKDRFSAEMPDATLATLKIQPSEPRDSAVYFCARDNQGANYGYTFGSGTRLTVV.

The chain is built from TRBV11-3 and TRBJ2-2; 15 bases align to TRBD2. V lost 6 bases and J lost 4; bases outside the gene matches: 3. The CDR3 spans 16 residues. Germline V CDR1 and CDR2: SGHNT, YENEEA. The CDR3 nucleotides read TGTGCCAGCAGAAAGGGACTAGCGGGAGGCACCGGGGAGCTGTTTTTT. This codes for CASRKGLAGGTGELFF.

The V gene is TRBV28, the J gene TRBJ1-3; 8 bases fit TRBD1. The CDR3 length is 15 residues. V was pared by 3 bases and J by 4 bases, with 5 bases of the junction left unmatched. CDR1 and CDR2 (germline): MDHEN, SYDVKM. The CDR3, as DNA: TGTGCCAGCAGTTTCCCTACAGGGGGAGGAAACACCATATATTTT. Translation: CASSFPTGGGNTIYF. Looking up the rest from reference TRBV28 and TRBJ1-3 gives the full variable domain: DVKVTQSSRYLVKRTGEKVFLECVQDMDHENMFWYRQDPGLGLRLIYFSYDVKMKEKGDIPEGYSVSREKKERFSLILESASTNQTSMYLCASSFPTGGGNTIYFGEGSWLTVV.

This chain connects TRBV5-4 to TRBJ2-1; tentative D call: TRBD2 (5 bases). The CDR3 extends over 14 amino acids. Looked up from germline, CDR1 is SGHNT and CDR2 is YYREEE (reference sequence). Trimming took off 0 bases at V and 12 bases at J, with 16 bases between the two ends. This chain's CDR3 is CASSLVALPEGQFF. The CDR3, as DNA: TGTGCCAGCAGCTTGGTAGCCCTCCCAGAGGGGCAGTTCTTC. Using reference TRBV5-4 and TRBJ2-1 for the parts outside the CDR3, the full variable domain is ETGVTQSPTHLIKTRGQQVTLRCSSQSGHNTVSWYQQALGQGPQFIFQYYREEENGRGNFPPRFSGLQFPNYSSELNVNALELDDSALYLCASSLVALPEGQFFGPGTRLTVL.

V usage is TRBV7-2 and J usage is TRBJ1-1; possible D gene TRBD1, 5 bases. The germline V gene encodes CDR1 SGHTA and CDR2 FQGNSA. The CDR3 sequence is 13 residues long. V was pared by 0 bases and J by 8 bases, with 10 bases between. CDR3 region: CASSLALPGEAFF. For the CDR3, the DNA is TGTGCCAGCAGCTTAGCGCTTCCAGGGGAAGCTTTCTTT. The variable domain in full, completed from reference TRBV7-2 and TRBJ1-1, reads GAGVSQSPSNKVTEKGKDVELRCDPISGHTALYWYRQSLGQGLEFLIYFQGNSAPDKSGLPSDRFSAERTGGSVSTLTIQRTQQEDSAVYLCASSLALPGEAFFGQGTRLTVV.

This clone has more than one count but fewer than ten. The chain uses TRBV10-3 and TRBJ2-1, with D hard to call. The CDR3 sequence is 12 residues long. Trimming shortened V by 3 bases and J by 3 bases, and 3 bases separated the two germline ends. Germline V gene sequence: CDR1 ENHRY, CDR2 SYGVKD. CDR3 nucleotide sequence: TGTGCCATCAGTGACAGCTACAATGAGCAGTTCTTC. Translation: CAISDSYNEQFF.

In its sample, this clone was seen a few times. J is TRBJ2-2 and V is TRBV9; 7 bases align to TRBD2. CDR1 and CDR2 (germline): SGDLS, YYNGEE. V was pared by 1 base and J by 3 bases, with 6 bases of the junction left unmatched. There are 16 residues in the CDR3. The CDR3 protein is CASSVTQRDYTGELFF. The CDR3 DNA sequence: TGTGCCAGCAGCGTAACCCAGCGGGATTACACCGGGGAGCTGTTTTTT.

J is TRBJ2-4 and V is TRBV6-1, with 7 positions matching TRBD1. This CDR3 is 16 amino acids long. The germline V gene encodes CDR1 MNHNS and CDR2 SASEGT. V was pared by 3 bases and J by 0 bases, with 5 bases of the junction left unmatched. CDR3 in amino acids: CASSDRDRVAKNIQYF. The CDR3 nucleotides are TGTGCCAGCAGTGATAGAGACAGGGTAGCCAAAAACATTCAGTACTTC.

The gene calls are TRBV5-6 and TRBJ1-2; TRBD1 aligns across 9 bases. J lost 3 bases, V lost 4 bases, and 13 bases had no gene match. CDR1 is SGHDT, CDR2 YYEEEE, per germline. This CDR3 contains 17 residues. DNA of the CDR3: TGTGCCAGCAGCACCCTAACAGGGGGCAAAGATGACTATGGCTACACCTTC. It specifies CASSTLTGGKDDYGYTF.

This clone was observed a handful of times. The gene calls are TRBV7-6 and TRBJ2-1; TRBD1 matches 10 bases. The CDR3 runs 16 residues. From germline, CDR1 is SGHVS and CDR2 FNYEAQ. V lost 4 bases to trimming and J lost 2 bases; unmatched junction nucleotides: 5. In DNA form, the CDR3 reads TGTGCCAGCAGCTCAAGGACAGGGGGAGCCTACAATGAGCAGTTCTTC. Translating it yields CASSSRTGGAYNEQFF.